Included here is one TCR beta chain sequence, with context. Its antigen is not known. The data stem from a study of T cell responses to AZD1222 COVID-19 vaccine. The study, taken as a whole, reports: White British people made up most donors, females outnumbered males, and clonal diversity was possibly underestimated. Unmutated regions of variants are reportedly targeted by nearly half of spike-specific TCRs. Spike-specific TCR repertoires showed rising breadth and depth after two AZD1222 doses. The number of AZD1222 recipients seropositive at baseline was only five to seven.

CDR3 length equals 18 residues. With V trimmed by 3 bases and J by 0 bases, 11 bases remained unmatched. The germline V gene has CDR1 KGHSH and CDR2 LQKENI. Some clones are missing from TCRdb's copy, which holds only in-frame ones; the method was immunoSEQ multiplex PCR. The sample includes about 120,000 clones, about 93% of them seen just once. This chain uses TRBV18 with TRBJ1-1; TRBD1 matches at 9 bases. The clonotype comes from an adult who received the MenACWY meningococcal vaccine as a control. Source: peripheral blood, taken 28 days after the second dose of the MenACWY control vaccine. CDR3 in DNA: TGTGCCAGCTCACCCAACGGGCTACAGGGGGCAGTGAACACTGAAGCTTTCTTT. It specifies CASSPNGLQGAVNTEAFF.